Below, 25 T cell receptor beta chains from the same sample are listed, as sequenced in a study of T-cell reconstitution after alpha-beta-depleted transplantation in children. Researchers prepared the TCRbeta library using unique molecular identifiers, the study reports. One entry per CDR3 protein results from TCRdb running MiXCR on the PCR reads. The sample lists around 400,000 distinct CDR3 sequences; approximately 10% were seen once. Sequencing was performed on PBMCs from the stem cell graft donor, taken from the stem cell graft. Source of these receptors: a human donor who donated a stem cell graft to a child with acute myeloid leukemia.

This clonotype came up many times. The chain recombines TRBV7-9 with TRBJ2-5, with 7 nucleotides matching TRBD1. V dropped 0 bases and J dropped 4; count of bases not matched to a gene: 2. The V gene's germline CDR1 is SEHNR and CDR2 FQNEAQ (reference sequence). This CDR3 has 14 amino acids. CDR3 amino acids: CASSLARGLETQYF. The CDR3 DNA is TGTGCCAGCAGCTTAGCCAGGGGGTTAGAGACCCAGTACTTC.

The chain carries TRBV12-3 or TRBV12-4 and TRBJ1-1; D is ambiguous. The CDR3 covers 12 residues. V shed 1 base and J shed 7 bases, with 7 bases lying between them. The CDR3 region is CASSLGVGEAFF. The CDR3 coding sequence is TGTGCCAGCAGTTTAGGAGTAGGTGAAGCTTTCTTT.

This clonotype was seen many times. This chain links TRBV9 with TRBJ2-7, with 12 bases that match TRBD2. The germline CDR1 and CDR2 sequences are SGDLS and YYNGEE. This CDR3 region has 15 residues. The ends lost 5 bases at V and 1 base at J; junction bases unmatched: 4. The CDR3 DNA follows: TGTGCCAGCAGTTCCGGACTAGCGGGATCCTACGAGCAGTACTTC. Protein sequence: CASSSGLAGSYEQYF.

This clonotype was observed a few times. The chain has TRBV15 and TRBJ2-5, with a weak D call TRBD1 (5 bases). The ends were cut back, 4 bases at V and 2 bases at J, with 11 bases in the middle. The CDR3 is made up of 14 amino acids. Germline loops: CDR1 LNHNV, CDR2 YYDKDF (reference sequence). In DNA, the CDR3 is TGTGCCACCAGCAAGGGGCAGGCTCAAGAGACCCAGTACTTC. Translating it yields CATSKGQAQETQYF.

The CDR3 DNA is TGCGCCAGCAGTTATGGACTAGCGGGCATACAAGAGACCCAGTACTTC. Encoded protein: CASSYGLAGIQETQYF. This chain links TRBV5-1 with TRBJ2-5; 11 bases are a match to TRBD2. Looked up from germline, CDR1 is SGHRS and CDR2 is YFSETQ. The V gene end was trimmed by 5 bases and the J gene end by 2 bases; junction bases not matched to a gene: 8. The CDR3 length is 16 residues.

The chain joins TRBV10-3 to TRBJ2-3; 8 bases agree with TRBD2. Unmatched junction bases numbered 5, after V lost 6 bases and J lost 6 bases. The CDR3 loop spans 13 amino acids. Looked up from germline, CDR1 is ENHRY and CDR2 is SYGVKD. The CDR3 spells CAIRLAAVDTQYF. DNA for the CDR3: TGTGCCATCAGACTAGCGGCCGTGGATACGCAGTATTTT.

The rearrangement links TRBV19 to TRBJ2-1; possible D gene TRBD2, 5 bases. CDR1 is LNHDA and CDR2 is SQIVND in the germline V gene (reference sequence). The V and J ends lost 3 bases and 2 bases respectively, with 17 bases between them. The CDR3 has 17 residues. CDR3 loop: CASSIRRWAAPYNEQFF. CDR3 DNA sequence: TGTGCCAGTAGTATTAGGAGGTGGGCAGCTCCCTACAATGAGCAGTTCTTC.

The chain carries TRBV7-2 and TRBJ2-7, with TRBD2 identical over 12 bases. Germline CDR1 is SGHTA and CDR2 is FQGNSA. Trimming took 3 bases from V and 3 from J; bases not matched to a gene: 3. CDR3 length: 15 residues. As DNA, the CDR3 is TGTGCCAGCAGCTTTACTAGCGGGAGGCACTACGAGCAGTACTTC. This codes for CASSFTSGRHYEQYF.

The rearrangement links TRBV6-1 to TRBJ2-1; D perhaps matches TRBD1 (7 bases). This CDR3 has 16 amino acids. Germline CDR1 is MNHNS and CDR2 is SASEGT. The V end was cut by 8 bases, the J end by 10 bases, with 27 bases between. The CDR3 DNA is TGTGCCAGCCGCCTAGGGCCCCAGGGGGGAGGAGGAGAGCAGTTCTTC. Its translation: CASRLGPQGGGGEQFF.

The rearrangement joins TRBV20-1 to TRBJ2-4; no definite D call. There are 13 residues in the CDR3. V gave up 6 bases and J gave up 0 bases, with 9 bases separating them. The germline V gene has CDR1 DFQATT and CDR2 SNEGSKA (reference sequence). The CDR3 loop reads CSARAVAKNIQYF. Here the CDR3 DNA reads TGCAGTGCCCGGGCAGTAGCCAAAAACATTCAGTACTTC.

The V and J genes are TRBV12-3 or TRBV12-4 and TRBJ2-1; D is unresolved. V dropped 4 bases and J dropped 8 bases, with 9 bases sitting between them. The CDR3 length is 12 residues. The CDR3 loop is CASSWVSDEQFF. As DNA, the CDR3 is TGTGCCAGCAGTTGGGTCAGCGATGAGCAGTTCTTC.

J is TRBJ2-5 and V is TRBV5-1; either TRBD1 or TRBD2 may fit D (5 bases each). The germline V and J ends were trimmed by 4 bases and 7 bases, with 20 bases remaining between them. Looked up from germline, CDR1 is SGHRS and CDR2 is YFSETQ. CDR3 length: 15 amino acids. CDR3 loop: CASSASGPSVGTQYF. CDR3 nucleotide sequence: TGCGCCAGCAGCGCCTCGGGACCCTCGGTTGGGACCCAGTACTTC. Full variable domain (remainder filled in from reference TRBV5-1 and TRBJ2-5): KAGVTQTPRYLIKTRGQQVTLSCSPISGHRSVSWYQQTPGQGLQFLFEYFSETQRNKGNFPGRFSGRQFSNSRSEMNVSTLELGDSALYLCASSASGPSVGTQYFGPGTRLLVL.

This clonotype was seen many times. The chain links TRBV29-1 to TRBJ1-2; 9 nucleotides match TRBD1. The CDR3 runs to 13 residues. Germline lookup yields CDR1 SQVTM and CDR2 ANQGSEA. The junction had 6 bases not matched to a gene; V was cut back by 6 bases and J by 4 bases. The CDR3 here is CSVGEGQGYGYTF. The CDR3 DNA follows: TGCAGCGTCGGAGAGGGACAGGGCTATGGCTACACCTTC. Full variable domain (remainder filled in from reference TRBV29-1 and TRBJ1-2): SAVISQKPSRDICQRGTSLTIQCQVDSQVTMMFWYRQQPGQSLTLIATANQGSEATYESGFVIDKFPISRPNLTFSTLTVSNMSPEDSSIYLCSVGEGQGYGYTFGSGTRLTVV.

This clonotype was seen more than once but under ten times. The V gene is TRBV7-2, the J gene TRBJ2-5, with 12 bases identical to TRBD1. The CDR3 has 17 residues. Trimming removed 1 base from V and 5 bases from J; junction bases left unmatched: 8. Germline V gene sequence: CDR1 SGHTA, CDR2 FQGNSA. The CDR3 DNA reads TGTGCCAGCAGCTTAGTTGGGACAGGGGGCCGGATGGAGACCCAGTACTTC. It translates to CASSLVGTGGRMETQYF.

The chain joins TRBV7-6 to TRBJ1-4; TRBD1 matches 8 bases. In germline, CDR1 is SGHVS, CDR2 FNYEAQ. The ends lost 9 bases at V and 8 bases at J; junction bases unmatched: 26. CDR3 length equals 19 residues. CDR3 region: CARRVESRVDRGLVEKLFF. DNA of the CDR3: TGTGCCAGACGTGTTGAATCCAGGGTAGACAGGGGTTTAGTAGAAAAACTGTTTTTT. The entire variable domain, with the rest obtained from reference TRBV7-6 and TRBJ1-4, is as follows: GAGVSQSPRYKVTKRGQDVALRCDPISGHVSLYWYRQALGQGPEFLTYFNYEAQQDKSGLPNDRFSAERPEGSISTLTIQRTEQRDSAMYRCARRVESRVDRGLVEKLFFGSGTQLSVL.

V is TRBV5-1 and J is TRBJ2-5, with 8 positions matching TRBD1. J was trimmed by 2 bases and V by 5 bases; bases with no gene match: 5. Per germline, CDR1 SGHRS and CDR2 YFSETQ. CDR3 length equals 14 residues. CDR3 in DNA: TGCGCCAGCAGAAGGGACAGGAATCAAGAGACCCAGTACTTC. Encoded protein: CASRRDRNQETQYF.

Here the CDR3 reads CASALAGGYNEQFF. The DNA of the CDR3 is TGCGCCAGCGCGCTAGCGGGGGGTTACAATGAGCAGTTCTTC. This chain joins TRBV5-1 and TRBJ2-1, with 11 bases aligning to TRBD2. The V gene end was trimmed by 7 bases and the J gene end by 4 bases; junction bases not matched to a gene: 4. There are 14 residues in the CDR3. Germline CDR1 and CDR2: SGHRS and YFSETQ.

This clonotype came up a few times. For the CDR3, the DNA is TGTGCCAGCAGCCAAAGCCCGAGGATGGATACGCAGTATTTT. Encoded protein: CASSQSPRMDTQYF. V gene TRBV27 combines with J gene TRBJ2-3; unclear D gene. The germline CDR1 and CDR2 sequences are MNHEY and SMNVEV (reference sequence). The CDR3 covers 14 residues. V lost 6 bases to trimming and J lost 6 bases, with 16 bases between them.

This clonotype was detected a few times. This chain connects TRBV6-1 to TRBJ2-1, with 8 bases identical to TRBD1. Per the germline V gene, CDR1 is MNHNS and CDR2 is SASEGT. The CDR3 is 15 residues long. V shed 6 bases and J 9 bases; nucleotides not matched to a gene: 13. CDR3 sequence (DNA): TGTGCCAGCAGCCCAAGGACAGGGACATGGGGTGAGCAGTTCTTC. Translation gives CASSPRTGTWGEQFF.

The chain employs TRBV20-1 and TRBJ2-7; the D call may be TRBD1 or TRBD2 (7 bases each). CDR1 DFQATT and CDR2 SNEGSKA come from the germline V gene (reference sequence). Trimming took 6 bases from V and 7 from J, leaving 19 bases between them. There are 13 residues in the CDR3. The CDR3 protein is CSALSGDRGEQYF. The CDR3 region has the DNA TGCAGTGCGCTAAGCGGGGACAGAGGTGAGCAGTACTTC.

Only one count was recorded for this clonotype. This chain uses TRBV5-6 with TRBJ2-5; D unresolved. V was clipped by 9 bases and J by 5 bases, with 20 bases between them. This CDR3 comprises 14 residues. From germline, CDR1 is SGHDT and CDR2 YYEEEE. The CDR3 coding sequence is TGTGCCATTGGCCAGGCGATTCCCTGGGAGACCCAGTACTTC. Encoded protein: CAIGQAIPWETQYF.

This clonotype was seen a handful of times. The CDR3 coding sequence is TGTGCCAGCAGTTACTCGGTGGGGACAACCCAGAACCAAGAGACCCAGTACTTC. Its protein product is CASSYSVGTTQNQETQYF. This rearrangement joins TRBV6-2 or TRBV6-3 to TRBJ2-5, with D perhaps matching TRBD1 (6 bases). The V end lost 0 bases, the J end lost 0 bases, and 17 bases lay between the germline ends. The CDR3 consists of 18 residues. Germline V gene sequence: CDR1 MNHEY, CDR2 SVGEGT.

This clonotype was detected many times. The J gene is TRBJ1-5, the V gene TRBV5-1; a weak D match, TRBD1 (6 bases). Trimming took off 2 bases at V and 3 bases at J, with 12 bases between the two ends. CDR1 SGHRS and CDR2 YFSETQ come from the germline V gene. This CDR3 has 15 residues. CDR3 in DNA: TGCGCCAGCAGCTTAAGTGCAGGGGCCAATCAGCCCCAGCATTTT. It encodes CASSLSAGANQPQHF.

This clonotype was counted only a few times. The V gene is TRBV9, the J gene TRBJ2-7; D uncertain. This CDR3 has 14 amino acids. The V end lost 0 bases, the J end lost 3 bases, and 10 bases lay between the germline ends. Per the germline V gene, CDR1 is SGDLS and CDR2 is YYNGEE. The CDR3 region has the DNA TGTGCCAGCAGCGTAGGTAGGGCCAACTACGAGCAGTACTTC. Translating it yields CASSVGRANYEQYF.

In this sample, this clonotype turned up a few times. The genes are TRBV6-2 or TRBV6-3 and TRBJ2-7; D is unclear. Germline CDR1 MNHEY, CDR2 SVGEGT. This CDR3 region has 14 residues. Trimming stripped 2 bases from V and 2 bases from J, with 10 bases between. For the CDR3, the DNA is TGTGCCAGCAGTTACCCCGGATCTACCTACGAGCAGTACTTC. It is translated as CASSYPGSTYEQYF.